This paragraph reports one T cell receptor beta chain. The target antigen is unknown. From blood CD8+ and CD4+ T cells, TCR beta sequences were generated. The multiple sclerosis control group comprised treatment-naive patients with stable or active relapsing-remitting disease. This sample is part of a study of CD8 T cells in Susac syndrome. Trimming stripped 5 bases from V and 1 base from J, with 11 bases between. This CDR3 has 13 amino acids. The germline gives CDR1 GTSNPN, CDR2 SVGIG (reference sequence). With random hexamers, reverse transcription was performed on about 0.5 to 1 ug of RNA. TCR beta CDR3 was amplified by immunoSEQ covering 54 Vbeta and 13 Jbeta. MiXCR was run by TCRdb on the immunoSEQ multiplex PCR reads, yielding one entry per CDR3 protein. The sample yields around 200,000 distinct CDR3 sequences, just under 95% seen once. Overall study findings and caveats: The study's TCR sequencing and HLA analysis drew on a certain number of individuals. That number was acknowledged as relatively small.

The sample was CD4+ T cells from PBMCs. V and J are TRBV30 and TRBJ1-1; tentatively, D is TRBD1 (6 bases). This sequence was found in a human donor with multiple sclerosis. The CDR3, as DNA: TGTGCCTGGGGGGGGGCGACGAACACTGAAGCTTTCTTT. The encoded protein is CAWGGATNTEAFF.